This T cell receptor beta chain was sequenced for a study of CD8 T cells in Susac syndrome (dated by TCRdb to about 2019). Study-wide context: Whether CD8+ T cell activation and differentiation in Susac syndrome was antigen driven was tested using repertoire sequencing. General conclusions and limits of the study: The TCR sequencing and HLA analysis was acknowledged to have included a relatively small number of individuals.

CDR1 and CDR2 are read off the germline V gene as ENHRY and SYGVKD. Clipping removes 8 bases from V and 0 bases from J, with 7 as the unmatched junction base count. From its cysteine to its phenylalanine, the CDR3 spans 14 amino acids. Only CDR3 DNA remains: 42 bases, in frame from the first base. In regard to this clonotype: There is no known antigen for this receptor. Base qualities are not provided; no much larger clone lies one nucleotide away.

Peripheral blood CD8+ and CD4+ T cells from healthy donors, Susac syndrome patients and multiple sclerosis patients were profiled by high-throughput TCR beta sequencing. Multiple sclerosis controls were treatment-naive patients with stable or active relapsing-remitting disease fulfilling revised McDonald criteria. Bulk CD8+ and CD4+ T cells were purified by magnetic negative isolation, whereas CD8+ TEMRA cells were enriched by FACS. Blood was collected in EDTA tubes and processed within 24 hours, with PBMCs isolated through density gradient centrifugation. PBMCs intended for TCR sequencing were cryopreserved in liquid nitrogen and thawed later in a water bath at 37 degrees C. The sorted or isolated CD4+, CD8+ and CD8+ TEMRA cells reached a purity of at least 90%. RNA was extracted using the RNeasy kit, and about 0.45 to 1 microgram was reverse transcribed with random hexamers. The immunoSEQ multiplex PCR assay, covering 54 Vbeta and 13 Jbeta segments, was used to amplify TCR beta CDR3 regions. To correct PCR amplification bias, a synthetic template baseline was used for both primer optimization and computational correction. The original pipeline was this. Reads were annotated to V, D and J genes according to IMGT and were analyzed with immunoSEQ Analyzer, with only productive sequences retained. To calculate clonality, Shannon entropy was normalized by log2 of the number of productive unique sequences and then subtracted from one. For each patient and control, public and private clones were evaluated within the 100 most prevalent clones. Susac-specific clones were defined as absent from healthy and MS cohorts, about 1,000 published viral clones and other ImmuneACCESS disease sequences. TCRdb passed the public sequencing reads through fastp at Q25 and MiXCR, retaining productive beta sequences. Rows merge per CDR3 protein into single entries with the most common DNA and genes. The V and J calls follow TCRdb's processing rather than the paper's. A total of around 180,000 distinct CDR3 sequences appear in this sample, approximately 93% of them only once. The top ten hold roughly 0.097% of the sample.

Sequencing used CD4+ T cells from PBMCs. The chain was built from TRBV10-3 and TRBJ2-7; 7 central nucleotides agree with TRBD2. The sequence was collected from a human donor with multiple sclerosis. The CDR3 reads as follows: CAIGVGGSSYEQYF. At the DNA level, the sequence is TGTGCCATCGGGGTTGGCGGGAGCTCCTACGAGCAGTACTTC.